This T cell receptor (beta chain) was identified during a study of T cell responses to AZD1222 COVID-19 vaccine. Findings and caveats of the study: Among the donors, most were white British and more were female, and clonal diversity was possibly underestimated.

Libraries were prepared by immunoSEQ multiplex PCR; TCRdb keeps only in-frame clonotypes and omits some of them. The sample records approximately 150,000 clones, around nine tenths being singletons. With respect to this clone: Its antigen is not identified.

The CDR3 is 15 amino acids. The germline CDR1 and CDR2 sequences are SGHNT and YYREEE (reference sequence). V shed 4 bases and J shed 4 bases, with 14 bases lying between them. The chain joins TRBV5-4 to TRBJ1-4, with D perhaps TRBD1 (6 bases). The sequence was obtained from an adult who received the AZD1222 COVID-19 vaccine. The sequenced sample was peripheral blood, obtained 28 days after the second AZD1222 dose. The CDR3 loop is CASSTAQGINEKLFF. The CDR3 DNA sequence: TGTGCCAGCAGCACCGCGCAGGGGATTAATGAAAAACTGTTTTTT. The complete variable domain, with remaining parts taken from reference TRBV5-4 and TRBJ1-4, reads ETGVTQSPTHLIKTRGQQVTLRCSSQSGHNTVSWYQQALGQGPQFIFQYYREEENGRGNFPPRFSGLQFPNYSSELNVNALELDDSALYLCASSTAQGINEKLFFGSGTQLSVL.